The rows below give T cell receptor beta chains drawn from one sample of a study of blood T cell repertoires in COVID-19. Profiling relied on immunoSEQ multiplex PCR, and the TCRdb table lists in-frame clones only, not all of them. In the table there are about 86,000 clones, 80% to 85% of which are singletons. Sequencing used peripheral blood. The receptors stem from a woman aged 80 or older with active or convalescent COVID-19. CDR3s include the opening cysteine and the closing phenylalanine or tryptophan. A D gene is named only where the DNA matches it firmly. The size of a clone is reported for some rows only, either as once, few or many, or as a class for expanded clones.

TRBV6-5	NA	TRBJ1-3	NA	TGTGCCAGCAGTTTGGAGAGGGTTACTGGTGGAAACACCATATATTTT	CASSLERVTGGNTIYF
TRBV5-1	NA	TRBJ2-7	few	TGCGCCAGCAGCTTGGAACATCTCCAAGGGGGGCAGTACTTC	CASSLEHLQGGQYF
TRBV27	TRBD1	TRBJ1-6	few	TGTGCCAGCAGTCTGGGACAGGGGTATTCACCCCTCCACTTT	CASSLGQGYSPLHF
TRBV5-1	TRBD1	TRBJ2-1	NA	TGCGCCAGCAGCGGAATTCAAGGAGGGACAGGGTGGCAACAGTTCTTC	CASSGIQGGTGWQQFF
TRBV7-9	TRBD2	TRBJ2-3	NA	TGTGCCACCGACACTAGCGGGAGCACAGATACGCAGTATTTT	CATDTSGSTDTQYF
TRBV4-3	NA	TRBJ1-6	NA	TGCGCCAGCAGCCAAGAATGGGGGGGCGATAATTCACCCCTCCACTTT	CASSQEWGGDNSPLHF
TRBV5-1	NA	TRBJ1-2	NA	TGCGCCAGCAGCTTGGGCAGCGACCCCTATGGCTACACCTTC	CASSLGSDPYGYTF
TRBV12-3/TRBV12-4	NA	TRBJ2-7	NA	TGTGCCAGCAGTATACGGGAAAACTACGAGCAGTACTTC	CASSIRENYEQYF
TRBV5-1	NA	TRBJ2-5	NA	TGCGCCAGCAGCCCCGGGACTGCGGAGACCCAGTACTTC	CASSPGTAETQYF
TRBV4-3	TRBD1	TRBJ2-7	NA	TGCGCCAGCAGCCAAGAGTACAGGGGGTTGGGAGAGCAGTACTTC	CASSQEYRGLGEQYF
TRBV24-1	NA	TRBJ1-2	NA	TGTGCCACCAGTGGAACAGGGAACTATGGCTACACCTTC	CATSGTGNYGYTF
TRBV7-9	TRBD1	TRBJ2-7	NA	TGTGCCAGCAGCTTAGAAGGGACAGGGGCCTCCGAGCAGTACTTC	CASSLEGTGASEQYF
TRBV28	TRBD1	TRBJ2-7	NA	TGTGCCACAACCATGGCACAGGGGGTGCCCTACGAGCAGTACTTC	CATTMAQGVPYEQYF
TRBV19	TRBD1	TRBJ1-4	NA	TGTGCCAGTACCAAACGACAGGGGAATCTTGAAAAACTGTTTTTT	CASTKRQGNLEKLFF
TRBV19	TRBD2	TRBJ2-7	NA	TGTGCCGCAGGACTAGCGGGAACCGAGCAGTACTTC	CAAGLAGTEQYF
TRBV7-2	TRBD2	TRBJ2-2	NA	TGTGCCAGCAGCCTCCAGGGACTAGCGGACACCGGGGAGCTGTTTTTT	CASSLQGLADTGELFF